This T cell receptor (beta chain) was recovered during a study of blood T cells in healthy people across ages. Study details: Every two T cells gave about one barcoded beta molecule via template switching.

Samples had at least 6 million PBMCs isolated from them. The second PCR ran about 6 to 12 cycles with a sample-barcoded 5' primer and J-beta primers. TCRdb used MiXCR to reprocess the 5' RACE reads, holding one entry per CDR3 protein. This sample has about 640,000 distinct CDR3 sequences, with roughly three fifths found just once. This CDR3 comprises 15 residues. V dropped 4 bases and J dropped 5 bases, with 14 bases sitting between them. The germline gives CDR1 LGHDT, CDR2 YNNKEL (reference sequence). The rearrangement joins TRBV3-1 to TRBJ2-2, with D hard to call. The sample consisted of blood. The TCR originated in a man aged 55 to 69 in good health. As DNA, the CDR3 is TGTGCCAGCAGCCTTTCCACGATGGGTACCGGGGAGCTGTTTTTT. Protein sequence: CASSLSTMGTGELFF.